The 18 T cell receptor beta chains given below trace back to one sample, sequenced in a study of patients and donors after allogeneic stem cell transplantation. TCRdb reanalysed the RT-PCR reads using MiXCR and keeps one entry per CDR3 protein. Of under 200,000 distinct CDR3 sequences in the sample, about 30% are singletons; the top ten hold around 3%. Sequences were obtained from blood, either unsorted or a sorted T cell fraction (not recorded which). The receptors were sampled from a human donor who was either an allogeneic HSCT recipient or a stem cell or donor lymphocyte infusion donor (not recorded which). It is not recorded whose cells these are; they may come from a transplant donor.

Details on this clonotype: One end of the junction does not line up with germline, which may come from a read error. The gene calls are TRBV12-3 or TRBV12-4 and TRBJ2-1; D is unresolved. The CDR3 runs to 12 residues. The CDR3 here is CACSRLDNEQFF. CDR3 bases: TGTGCCTGCAGTCGATTGGACAATGAGCAGTTCTTC.

This clonotype was seen a few times. Its ends do not fully match the called genes, so a read error is possible. This chain connects TRBV7-7 to TRBJ2-3, with 9 bases identical to TRBD2. The CDR3 covers 13 residues. The germline V gene has CDR1 SSHAT and CDR2 FNYEAQ (reference sequence). CDR3 bases: TGTGCTAGCAGCTTTAGCGGGAGTGATACGCAGTATTTT. Encoded protein: CASSFSGSDTQYF.

This clonotype was found a few times. The chain joins TRBV6-2 or TRBV6-3 to TRBJ2-1; D gene ambiguous. Germline V CDR1 and CDR2: MNHEY, SVGEGT. The V and J ends lost 7 bases and 0 bases respectively, with 19 bases between them. This CDR3 comprises 17 residues. The CDR3: CASTLFAVYSSYNEQFF. For the CDR3, the DNA is TGTGCCAGCACCCTATTCGCGGTTTATAGCTCCTACAATGAGCAGTTCTTC.

The chain uses TRBV5-1 and TRBJ2-7, with D maybe TRBD1 (6 bases). The germline CDR1 and CDR2 sequences are SGHRS and YFSETQ. The CDR3 consists of 14 residues. The V and J ends lost 3 bases and 6 bases respectively, with 16 bases between them. Here the CDR3 DNA reads TGCGCCAGCAGCTATAGGACAGACCTGGGCGAGCAGTACTTC. Amino acids: CASSYRTDLGEQYF.

This rearrangement joins TRBV20-1 to TRBJ1-5; weak D call: TRBD1 (6 bases). Germline lookup yields CDR1 DFQATT and CDR2 SNEGSKA (reference sequence). The CDR3 spans 17 residues. V was trimmed by 5 bases and J by 3 bases, leaving 23 bases between them. The CDR3 coding sequence is TGCAGTGCTCTCCTACTTGGAATAGACAGGCCCAATCAGCCCCAGCATTTT. This gives the protein CSALLLGIDRPNQPQHF.

The sample holds a few counts of this clonotype. The gene calls are TRBV7-2 and TRBJ1-3, with D uncertain. The germline V gene encodes CDR1 SGHTA and CDR2 FQGNSA. Trimming took 5 bases from V and 4 from J, leaving 24 bases between them. This CDR3 region has 18 residues. CDR3 residues: CASSHPSRSRTPGNTIYF. The CDR3 region has the DNA TGTGCCAGCAGCCACCCTAGCCGATCAAGGACCCCCGGAAACACCATATATTTT.

The sample holds a few counts of this clonotype. The chain has TRBV2 and TRBJ2-3; 9 bases fit TRBD1. V trimming: 9 bases; J trimming: 1 base; junction bases outside the gene matches: 2. The CDR3 is 13 amino acids. Germline V gives CDR1 SNHLY, CDR2 FYNNEI. CDR3 in amino acids: CARWDRGTDTQYF. CDR3 DNA: TGTGCCAGGTGGGACAGGGGCACAGATACGCAGTATTTT. Variable domain in full (rest from reference TRBV2 and TRBJ2-3): EPEVTQTPSHQVTQMGQEVILRCVPISNHLYFYWYRQILGQKVEFLVSFYNNEISEKSEIFDDQFSVERPDGSNFTLKIRSTKLEDSAMYFCARWDRGTDTQYFGPGTRLTVL.

This rearrangement joins TRBV5-1 to TRBJ1-2; unclear D gene. Germline V gene data show CDR1 as SGHRS and CDR2 as YFSETQ. V dropped 5 bases and J dropped 0 bases, with 23 bases sitting between them. The CDR3 sequence is 18 residues long. CDR3 sequence (DNA): TGCGCCAGCAGTCAGTTTCTCGGAGTGAAGATGACTAACTATGGCTACACCTTC. It translates to CASSQFLGVKMTNYGYTF.

CDR3 region: CASRAANRGLEGYTF. Here the CDR3 DNA reads TGTGCCAGCAGAGCTGCTAACAGGGGGCTAGAAGGCTACACCTTC. The V call is TRBV27, the J call TRBJ1-2; the match to TRBD1 covers 9 bases. J was trimmed by 8 bases and V by 6 bases; bases with no gene match: 13. The CDR3 extends over 15 amino acids. Germline lookup yields CDR1 MNHEY and CDR2 SMNVEV (reference sequence).

The gene calls are TRBV4-1 and TRBJ1-2; 7 nucleotides agree with TRBD1. The ends lost 3 bases at V and 2 bases at J; junction bases unmatched: 6. This CDR3 has 15 residues. The germline CDR1 and CDR2 sequences are MGHRA and YSYEKL. The DNA of the CDR3 is TGCGCCAGCAGCCATCCTGACAGGGCCAACTATGGCTACACCTTC. Translation: CASSHPDRANYGYTF.

This clonotype came up a few times. The V and J genes are TRBV4-3 and TRBJ2-1; D perhaps matches TRBD2 (6 bases). CDR3 length: 15 residues. Trimming stripped 4 bases from V and 9 bases from J, with 19 bases between. Per the germline V gene, CDR1 is LGHNA and CDR2 is YSLEER. The CDR3: CASSRGPGEAGEQFF. CDR3 nucleotides: TGCGCCAGCAGCCGAGGGCCGGGGGAGGCTGGTGAGCAGTTCTTC.

This clonotype was seen a few times. The V gene is TRBV29-1, the J gene TRBJ2-3; 8 nucleotides align to TRBD2. The CDR3 is 14 amino acids. Germline lookup yields CDR1 SQVTM and CDR2 ANQGSEA. J was trimmed by 3 bases and V by 5 bases; bases with no gene match: 7. The chain's CDR3 is CSVRPREVTDTQYF. The CDR3 DNA reads as TGCAGCGTTCGTCCGCGGGAGGTTACAGATACGCAGTATTTT.

This clonotype was observed many times. The DNA of the CDR3 is TGTGCCAGCAGTTTAGGGGTTTCTAATCAGCCCCAGCATTTT. Protein: CASSLGVSNQPQHF. The gene calls are TRBV12-3 or TRBV12-4 and TRBJ1-5; D is unresolved. CDR3 length equals 14 residues. Deletions cut 1 base from V and 4 bases from J, with 8 bases between.

The DNA of the CDR3 is TGTGCCAGCAGCGAAGGGGGTTTTGGTCAGCCCCAGCATTTT. Its protein is CASSEGGFGQPQHF. The chain recombines TRBV9 with TRBJ1-5, with D perhaps TRBD1 (6 bases). The germline V gene has CDR1 SGDLS and CDR2 YYNGEE. The CDR3 is 14 residues long. Trimming took 3 bases from V and 6 from J, leaving 13 bases between them.

This clonotype was seen a handful of times. This chain connects TRBV3-1 to TRBJ2-1, with D unresolved. V dropped 1 base and J dropped 0 bases, with 4 bases sitting between them. Germline assignment: CDR1 LGHDT and CDR2 YNNKEL (reference sequence). CDR3 size: 14 residues. The CDR3 is CASSQVSSYNEQFF. CDR3 bases: TGTGCCAGCAGCCAAGTGAGCTCCTACAATGAGCAGTTCTTC.

The chain uses TRBV20-1 and TRBJ2-3; a possible D gene is TRBD2 (6 bases). Germline lookup yields CDR1 DFQATT and CDR2 SNEGSKA (reference sequence). V lost 5 bases and J 4 bases, leaving 16 bases between the germline ends. CDR3 length: 14 amino acids. CDR3 nucleotides: TGCAGTGCTCAAGACGGGGGAGGACCAGATACGCAGTATTTT. Protein: CSAQDGGGPDTQYF.

This chain joins TRBV10-3 and TRBJ2-3; TRBD1 aligns across 7 bases. CDR1 ENHRY and CDR2 SYGVKD come from the germline V gene. The CDR3 has 18 amino acids. Trimming cost V 2 bases and J 2 bases; bases outside gene matches: 13. CDR3 residues: CAISEPTGYGWITDTQYF. CDR3 coding DNA: TGTGCCATCAGTGAGCCGACAGGGTATGGTTGGATCACAGATACGCAGTATTTT.

V gene TRBV4-3 combines with J gene TRBJ2-5; weak D call: TRBD1 (7 bases). The V end was cut by 3 bases, the J end by 4 bases, with 24 bases between. From germline, CDR1 is LGHNA and CDR2 YSLEER. This CDR3 is 18 amino acids long. The CDR3 sequence: CASSQLRGTQRLLETQYF. CDR3 nucleotide sequence: TGCGCCAGCAGCCAGCTCAGGGGGACTCAGCGATTGTTAGAGACCCAGTACTTC.